These T cell receptor beta chains were read from a single sample in a study of T-cell reconstitution after alpha-beta-depleted transplantation in children. TCRdb passed the PCR reads through MiXCR, listing each CDR3 protein once. The sample shows over 200,000 distinct CDR3 sequences, around 10% of them seen only once. Source: PBMCs from the stem cell graft donor, taken from the stem cell graft. These receptors were obtained from a human donor who donated a stem cell graft to a child with acute lymphoblastic leukemia. CDR3s include the opening cysteine and the closing phenylalanine or tryptophan. D genes are given only for firm matches. The listing skips clone size in some rows; elsewhere it reads once, few, many or a size class.

clone_size: few
cdr3_length: 14
v_call: TRBV11-2
j_call: TRBJ1-2
d_call: .
cdr3_nt: TGTGCCAGCAGCCTGGGACTCTCTAACTATGGCTACACCTTC
cdr3_aa: CASSLGLSNYGYTF

clone_size: .
cdr3_length: 13
v_call: TRBV10-3
j_call: TRBJ2-1
d_call: TRBD2
cdr3_nt: TGTGCCATCAGTGCCGGGGAGGGCAATGAGCAGTTCTTC
cdr3_aa: CAISAGEGNEQFF

clone_size: few
cdr3_length: 12
v_call: TRBV12-3/TRBV12-4
j_call: TRBJ1-5
d_call: .
cdr3_nt: TGTGCCAGCAGACTCGACGGTCAGCCCCAGCATTTT
cdr3_aa: CASRLDGQPQHF

clone_size: many
cdr3_length: 14
v_call: TRBV5-1
j_call: TRBJ2-7
d_call: .
cdr3_nt: TGCGCCAGCAGCTTTTCTACCATTACCTACGAGCAGTACTTC
cdr3_aa: CASSFSTITYEQYF

clone_size: many
cdr3_length: 16
v_call: TRBV3-1
j_call: TRBJ2-5
d_call: TRBD2
cdr3_nt: TGTGCCAGCAGCCAAGGACGGCGGGGGGCAGGGGAGACCCAGTACTTC
cdr3_aa: CASSQGRRGAGETQYF

clone_size: many
cdr3_length: 16
v_call: TRBV4-3
j_call: TRBJ2-3
d_call: TRBD2
cdr3_nt: TGCGCCAGCAGCCAATTAGCGGGGGGCGGCACAGATACGCAGTATTTT
cdr3_aa: CASSQLAGGGTDTQYF

clone_size: .
cdr3_length: 16
v_call: TRBV7-6
j_call: TRBJ2-6
d_call: TRBD2
cdr3_nt: TGTGCCAGCAGCTCCCCGGGGGGATTTGGGGCCAACGTCCTGACTTTC
cdr3_aa: CASSSPGGFGANVLTF

clone_size: many
cdr3_length: 15
v_call: TRBV7-2
j_call: TRBJ1-5
d_call: .
cdr3_nt: TGTGCCAGCAGCTTAGACTGGGGATACAATCAGCCCCAGCATTTT
cdr3_aa: CASSLDWGYNQPQHF

clone_size: few
cdr3_length: 15
v_call: TRBV12-3/TRBV12-4
j_call: TRBJ2-7
d_call: TRBD1
cdr3_nt: TGTGCCAGCAGAGCTAACAGGGGGACCTCCTACGAGCAGTACTTC
cdr3_aa: CASRANRGTSYEQYF

clone_size: few
cdr3_length: 14
v_call: TRBV6-5
j_call: TRBJ2-1
d_call: .
cdr3_nt: TGTGCCAGCAGTTATGGTCGGGCCTACAATGAGCAGTTCTTC
cdr3_aa: CASSYGRAYNEQFF

clone_size: few
cdr3_length: 11
v_call: TRBV5-5
j_call: TRBJ2-7
d_call: .
cdr3_nt: TGTGCCAGCAGCTGGGGCTACGAGCAGTACTTC
cdr3_aa: CASSWGYEQYF

clone_size: .
cdr3_length: 13
v_call: TRBV10-3
j_call: TRBJ1-3
d_call: TRBD1
cdr3_nt: TGTGCCATCAGTGGGGACAGTGGAAACACCATATATTTT
cdr3_aa: CAISGDSGNTIYF

clone_size: few
cdr3_length: 15
v_call: TRBV12-3/TRBV12-4
j_call: TRBJ2-7
d_call: .
cdr3_nt: TGTGCCAGCAGCTGGACGGCGAATGACCCCTACGAGCAGTACTTC
cdr3_aa: CASSWTANDPYEQYF

clone_size: few
cdr3_length: 15
v_call: TRBV19
j_call: TRBJ2-3
d_call: TRBD2
cdr3_nt: TGTGCCAGTAGTATAGCAGGGCTAGCGGCCGATACGCAGTATTTT
cdr3_aa: CASSIAGLAADTQYF

clone_size: few
cdr3_length: 16
v_call: TRBV4-1
j_call: TRBJ1-5
d_call: .
cdr3_nt: TGCGCCAGCAGCCAAGATGAGGTTGGAGTTAATCAGCCCCAGCATTTT
cdr3_aa: CASSQDEVGVNQPQHF

clone_size: few
cdr3_length: 14
v_call: TRBV29-1
j_call: TRBJ2-3
d_call: TRBD2
cdr3_nt: TGCAGCGTTGGGACCCCCGGGGGGGCAGATACGCAGTATTTT
cdr3_aa: CSVGTPGGADTQYF

clone_size: many
cdr3_length: 15
v_call: TRBV20-1
j_call: TRBJ1-6
d_call: TRBD1
cdr3_nt: TGCAGTGCTGGGGACAGGGGGCGAAGTAATTCACCCCTCCACTTT
cdr3_aa: CSAGDRGRSNSPLHF

clone_size: few
cdr3_length: 13
v_call: TRBV10-1
j_call: TRBJ2-1
d_call: .
cdr3_nt: TGCGCCAGCAGTGAGGAGGCTCGCGATGAGCAGTTCTTC
cdr3_aa: CASSEEARDEQFF

clone_size: .
cdr3_length: 14
v_call: TRBV5-1
j_call: TRBJ2-3
d_call: .
cdr3_nt: TGCGCCAGCAGCTTGATGGGACCGGGGGATACGCAGTATTTT
cdr3_aa: CASSLMGPGDTQYF

clone_size: many
cdr3_length: 15
v_call: TRBV2
j_call: TRBJ2-5
d_call: .
cdr3_nt: TGTGCCAGCAGTGAACGGGGGCTAGATAAAGAGACCCAGTACTTC
cdr3_aa: CASSERGLDKETQYF

clone_size: many
cdr3_length: 17
v_call: TRBV20-1
j_call: TRBJ2-2
d_call: TRBD2
cdr3_nt: TGCAGTGCTAGTAGAATAACGGGGGGGCTCCCCACCGGGGAGCTGTTTTTT
cdr3_aa: CSASRITGGLPTGELFF

clone_size: few
cdr3_length: 15
v_call: TRBV7-9
j_call: TRBJ2-2
d_call: .
cdr3_nt: TGTGCCAGCAGTCCGCGCCAGGGCGGCACCGGGGAGCTGTTTTTT
cdr3_aa: CASSPRQGGTGELFF

clone_size: many
cdr3_length: 16
v_call: TRBV18
j_call: TRBJ2-1
d_call: .
cdr3_nt: TGTGCCAGCTCACCATACTTAGCGGATGACCTAGGAGAGCAGTTCTTC
cdr3_aa: CASSPYLADDLGEQFF

clone_size: .
cdr3_length: 15
v_call: TRBV7-6
j_call: TRBJ2-2
d_call: .
cdr3_nt: TGTGCCAGCAGCTTAGCTCGCCTGAGCACCGGGGAGCTGTTTTTT
cdr3_aa: CASSLARLSTGELFF

clone_size: few
cdr3_length: 14
v_call: TRBV27
j_call: TRBJ1-1
d_call: .
cdr3_nt: TGTGCCAGCAGTTTTGTTTCGGGGGCTGGTGAAGCTTTCTTT
cdr3_aa: CASSFVSGAGEAFF

clone_size: many
cdr3_length: 15
v_call: TRBV6-5
j_call: TRBJ2-2
d_call: .
cdr3_nt: TGTGCCAGCAGCCTAAGGGGACCGAACACCGGGGAGCTGTTTTTT
cdr3_aa: CASSLRGPNTGELFF